What follows are 23 T cell receptor beta chains derived from one specimen sequenced in a study of T-cell memory formation after mild COVID-19. Via MiXCR, TCRdb re-called the 5' RACE reads, giving one row per CDR3 protein. Of fewer than 650,000 distinct CDR3 sequences in the sample, 17% are singletons; the top ten hold approximately 8.1%. The sequencing input was PBMCs or a T cell subset sorted from them (not recorded which). The receptors were gathered from an adult woman who had mild COVID-19 (a few samples of this study predate the infection). Cell type and time point are not known.

This clonotype was observed a few times. The chain couples TRBV3-1 to TRBJ1-6; D is unresolved. Germline CDR1 is LGHDT and CDR2 is YNNKEL (reference sequence). The CDR3 totals 11 residues. The V end lost 5 bases, the J end lost 14 bases, and 10 bases lay between the germline ends. The CDR3 region has the DNA TGTGCCAGCAGCTCGGCCGTAGCCCTCCACTTT. As protein: CASSSAVALHF. Looking up the rest from reference TRBV3-1 and TRBJ1-6 gives the full variable domain: DTAVSQTPKYLVTQMGNDKSIKCEQNLGHDTMYWYKQDSKKFLKIMFSYNNKELIINETVPNRFSPKSPDKAHLNLHINSLELGDSAVYFCASSSAVALHFGNGTRLTVT.

This clonotype was detected a few times. This chain joins TRBV6-2 or TRBV6-3 and TRBJ1-5; 7 positions match TRBD1. Germline V gene data show CDR1 as MNHEY and CDR2 as SVGEGT. J lost 4 bases, V lost 7 bases, and 25 bases had no gene match. CDR3 length: 20 amino acids. Written as DNA, the CDR3 is TGTGCCAGCAACACCTCCCTCTCCTCCCGAGCAGGGGGGAAGAATCAGCCCCAGCATTTT. It yields the protein CASNTSLSSRAGGKNQPQHF.

This chain connects TRBV6-5 to TRBJ2-7, with D perhaps given as TRBD1 or TRBD2 (5 bases each). Trimming removed 10 bases at V and 0 bases at J, with 16 bases between. CDR3 length: 14 amino acids. Germline CDR1 reads MNHEY; CDR2 reads SVGAGI. In DNA, the CDR3 is TGTGCCACCCGCGGACTGGGGGACTCCTACGAGCAGTACTTC. This sequence encodes CATRGLGDSYEQYF.

The V gene is TRBV5-1, the J gene TRBJ1-1; D may be TRBD1 (6 bases). CDR1 SGHRS and CDR2 YFSETQ come from the germline V gene. This CDR3 spans 13 amino acids. The V and J ends lost 0 bases and 7 bases respectively, with 10 bases between them. The CDR3 region is CASSLVTGYEAFF. DNA for the CDR3: TGCGCCAGCAGCTTGGTGACAGGTTATGAAGCTTTCTTT.

The chain employs TRBV24-1 and TRBJ2-5, with unresolved D. The CDR3 extends over 13 amino acids. V dropped 6 bases and J dropped 2 bases, with 9 bases sitting between them. CDR1 and CDR2 (germline): KGHDR, SFDVKD. The CDR3 sequence: CATSRIGQETQYF. The CDR3 DNA follows: TGTGCCACCAGTCGAATTGGGCAAGAGACCCAGTACTTC.

This clonotype was picked up a small number of times. The chain recombines TRBV6-5 with TRBJ1-2; 11 bases map to TRBD1. Per germline, CDR1 MNHEY and CDR2 SVGAGI. The CDR3 is 17 amino acids. V was clipped by 1 base and J by 5 bases; unmatched bases: 9. This CDR3 is CASSYWDPGTGGYGYTF. In DNA form, the CDR3 reads TGTGCCAGCAGTTACTGGGACCCCGGGACAGGGGGGTATGGCTACACCTTC.

This clonotype showed up just a few times. This chain connects TRBV19 to TRBJ2-3; possibly TRBD1 for D (5 bases). This CDR3 contains 15 residues. Per germline, CDR1 LNHDA and CDR2 SQIVND (reference sequence). Trimming shortened V by 3 bases and J by 2 bases, and 12 bases separated the two germline ends. CDR3 sequence reads: CASSILPGFTDTQYF. The DNA for the CDR3 is TGTGCCAGTAGTATTCTTCCAGGGTTCACAGATACGCAGTATTTT.

This clonotype has just a few counts. The chain joins TRBV6-6 to TRBJ2-3; D might be TRBD1 (6 bases). Trimming removed 6 bases from V and 3 bases from J, with 10 bases in between. Germline assignment: CDR1 MNHNY and CDR2 SVGAGI (reference sequence). The CDR3 runs to 13 residues. For the CDR3, the DNA is TGTGCCAGCAGCAGACAGGCGACAGATACGCAGTATTTT. This codes for CASSRQATDTQYF.

This clonotype was seen a handful of times. The chain has TRBV20-1 and TRBJ2-7; TRBD2 matches at 15 bases. Trimming cost V 4 bases and J 2 bases; bases outside gene matches: 6. Germline CDR1 DFQATT, CDR2 SNEGSKA (reference sequence). This CDR3 has 16 residues. The CDR3 DNA is TGCAGTGCTATGGGACTAGCGGGGGGTGTGCCCTACGAGCAGTACTTC. As protein: CSAMGLAGGVPYEQYF.

This clonotype was counted between two and nine times. This chain connects TRBV12-3 or TRBV12-4 to TRBJ2-2; TRBD1 matches 9 bases. V was pared by 3 bases and J by 3 bases, with 11 bases of the junction left unmatched. The CDR3 length is 18 residues. The DNA of the CDR3 is TGTGCCAGCAGTTTTGAGGATTGGACAGGGGAAGACACCGGGGAGCTGTTTTTT. Its translation: CASSFEDWTGEDTGELFF.

This clonotype was observed a few times. The chain carries TRBV15 and TRBJ2-3; 11 nucleotides line up with TRBD2. Germline loops: CDR1 LNHNV, CDR2 YYDKDF (reference sequence). V shed 1 base, J shed 4 bases, and the junction held 4 bases outside the gene matches. This CDR3 spans 16 amino acids. The CDR3 is CATSRVTSGSPDTQYF. The CDR3 coding sequence is TGTGCCACCAGCAGAGTCACTAGCGGGAGCCCAGATACGCAGTATTTT.

This clonotype was recorded a few times. In DNA form, the CDR3 reads TGTGCCAGCAGCTTAGGAGGGGTTAGGACCGAGCAGTACTTC. This gives the protein CASSLGGVRTEQYF. The chain has TRBV7-6 and TRBJ2-7; D may match TRBD1 or TRBD2 (5 bases each). The CDR3 sequence is 14 residues long. Germline CDR1 reads SGHVS; CDR2 reads FNYEAQ. V was pared by 1 base and J by 6 bases, with 13 bases between.

This clonotype has more than one count but fewer than ten. The rearrangement joins TRBV7-2 to TRBJ2-7; 9 nucleotides line up with TRBD2. The junction had 12 bases not matched to a gene; V was cut back by 5 bases and J by 4 bases. CDR3 length: 16 amino acids. Germline lookup yields CDR1 SGHTA and CDR2 FQGNSA. CDR3 sequence: CASSPDFSGSPYEQYF. The CDR3 DNA reads as TGTGCCAGCAGCCCCGACTTTAGCGGGAGTCCGTACGAGCAGTACTTC.

The chain is built from TRBV25-1 and TRBJ2-7, with 9 bases identical to TRBD1. Germline assignment: CDR1 MGHDK and CDR2 SYGVNS. With 6 bases clipped from V and 4 bases from J, the junction kept 10 bases outside the gene matches. The CDR3 covers 15 residues. The CDR3 bases are TGTGCCAGCAGCTCCGCCGGGGACAGGGCTTACGAGCAGTACTTC. This sequence encodes CASSSAGDRAYEQYF.

This clonotype has only a few counts. V gene TRBV18 combines with J gene TRBJ1-5; 12 bases are shared with TRBD1. V was pared by 6 bases and J by 7 bases, with 7 bases of the junction left unmatched. From germline, CDR1 is KGHSH and CDR2 LQKENI. The CDR3 has 15 amino acids. The CDR3 protein is CASSSGTGGGQPQHF. CDR3 coding DNA: TGTGCCAGCTCGTCCGGGACAGGGGGCGGACAGCCCCAGCATTTT.

This clonotype has only a few counts. V is TRBV3-1 and J is TRBJ2-5, with D perhaps matching TRBD1 (6 bases). V was cut by 4 bases and J by 2 bases, with 11 bases left in between. Germline-derived CDR1 and CDR2 are LGHDT and YNNKEL (reference sequence). The CDR3 spans 14 residues. The CDR3 coding sequence is TGTGCCAGCAGCCGTAGGACAGCACAAGAGACCCAGTACTTC. Translation gives CASSRRTAQETQYF.

This chain links TRBV11-3 with TRBJ2-1, with D possibly being TRBD2 (6 bases). V was trimmed by 5 bases and J by 10 bases, leaving 15 bases between them. The CDR3 is made up of 13 amino acids. Germline loops: CDR1 SGHNT, CDR2 YENEEA. Here the CDR3 DNA reads TGTGCCAGCAGCCGCCTGGCGGGACGGGAGCAGTTCTTC. It yields the protein CASSRLAGREQFF. Complete variable domain (other parts from reference TRBV11-3 and TRBJ2-1): EAGVVQSPRYKIIEKKQPVAFWCNPISGHNTLYWYLQNLGQGPELLIRYENEEAVDDSQLPKDRFSAERLKGVDSTLKIQPAELGDSAVYLCASSRLAGREQFFGPGTRLTVL.

This clonotype was counted a few times. This rearrangement joins TRBV5-5 to TRBJ2-2, with D hard to call. The CDR3 extends over 17 amino acids. The germline gives CDR1 SGHKS, CDR2 YYEKEE (reference sequence). V was clipped by 1 base and J by 4 bases, with 17 bases between them. The DNA of the CDR3 is TGTGCCAGCAGCTTGTGGTCCCAGCTAAAGGGCACCGGGGAGCTGTTTTTT. It yields the protein CASSLWSQLKGTGELFF.

The J gene is TRBJ2-1, the V gene TRBV3-1; D is unresolved. Trimming removed 4 bases at V and 6 bases at J, with 10 bases between. The CDR3 is made up of 13 amino acids. The germline V gene has CDR1 LGHDT and CDR2 YNNKEL (reference sequence). In DNA, the CDR3 is TGTGCCAGCAGCCGGGGTCACCCCAATGAGCAGTTCTTC. Translating gives CASSRGHPNEQFF.

For the CDR3, the DNA is TGCGCCAGCAGTCAGCGGAACCTGAATCAGCCCCAGCATTTT. Translation: CASSQRNLNQPQHF. This chain connects TRBV23-1 to TRBJ1-5; D ambiguous. TRBV23-1 belongs to the ORF category, with a function that is uncertain. CDR3 length equals 14 residues. Trimming stripped 3 bases from V and 4 bases from J, with 10 bases between.

The chain recombines TRBV3-1 with TRBJ2-6; 8 nucleotides line up with TRBD2. This CDR3 is 18 amino acids long. The germline V gene encodes CDR1 LGHDT and CDR2 YNNKEL (reference sequence). With 5 bases clipped from V and 2 bases from J, the junction kept 11 bases outside the gene matches. In DNA form, the CDR3 reads TGTGCCAGCAGCGTAACTGACGGGGGGGCGCCTGGGGCCAACGTCCTGACTTTC. This encodes CASSVTDGGAPGANVLTF.

This clonotype turned up a few times. V and J are TRBV6-1 and TRBJ1-1, with D unclear. Germline lookup yields CDR1 MNHNS and CDR2 SASEGT. The CDR3 runs 12 residues. The V gene lost 4 bases and the J gene lost 0 bases, with 3 bases spanning the gap. The CDR3 DNA reads TGTGCCAGCAGTGTTATGAACACTGAAGCTTTCTTT. Residues: CASSVMNTEAFF.

V is TRBV5-6 and J is TRBJ1-2, with D unresolved. This CDR3 is 13 amino acids long. The germline V gene encodes CDR1 SGHDT and CDR2 YYEEEE. Between the trimmed V and J ends, which lost 1 base and 1 base, there was a span of 5 bases. In DNA form, the CDR3 reads TGTGCCAGCAGCTTGTACAGTAACTATGGCTACACCTTC. Residues: CASSLYSNYGYTF.